This T cell receptor (beta chain) was recorded in a study of cytomegalovirus exposure and HLA in healthy donors. The study's findings and limits: Across all donors, roughly uniform sequencing depth was an assumption of the presence/absence analyses. Associated with HLA alleles at 0.05 false discovery rate in a later analysis were about 17,000 TCR beta sequences.

The PCR had 60 Vbeta and 13 Jbeta primers. Only in-frame clones appear in the TCRdb table, and some are missing; sequencing was by immunoSEQ multiplex PCR. The sample records about 120,000 clones, roughly 73% being singletons. Remarks on this clone: Its antigen is not known.

The CDR3 sequence is 19 residues long. Germline V lookup: CDR1 MNHEY, CDR2 SMNVEV (reference sequence). J gave up 3 bases and V 2 bases, and 15 bases lay outside the gene matches. The chain joins TRBV27 to TRBJ1-1; TRBD1 agrees at 10 bases. The TCR sequence derives from a woman aged 25 to 39 in good health and CMV-seronegative. The sample comprised PBMCs. This chain's CDR3 is CASSLNPPGQGIWYTEAFF. The CDR3 bases are TGTGCCAGCAGTTTAAACCCCCCGGGACAGGGGATCTGGTACACTGAAGCTTTCTTT.